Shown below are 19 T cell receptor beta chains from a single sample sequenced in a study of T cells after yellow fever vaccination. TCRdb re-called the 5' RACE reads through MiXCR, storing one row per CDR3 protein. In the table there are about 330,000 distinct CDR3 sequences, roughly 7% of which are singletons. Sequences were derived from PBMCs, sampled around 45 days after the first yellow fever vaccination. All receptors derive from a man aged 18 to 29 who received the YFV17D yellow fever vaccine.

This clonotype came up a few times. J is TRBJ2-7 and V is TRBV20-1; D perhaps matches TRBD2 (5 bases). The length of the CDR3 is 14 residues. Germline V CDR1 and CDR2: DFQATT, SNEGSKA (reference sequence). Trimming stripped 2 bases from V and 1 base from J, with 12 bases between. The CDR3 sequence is CSARSYTGSYEQYF. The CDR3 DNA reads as TGCAGTGCTAGAAGTTACACGGGATCCTACGAGCAGTACTTC.

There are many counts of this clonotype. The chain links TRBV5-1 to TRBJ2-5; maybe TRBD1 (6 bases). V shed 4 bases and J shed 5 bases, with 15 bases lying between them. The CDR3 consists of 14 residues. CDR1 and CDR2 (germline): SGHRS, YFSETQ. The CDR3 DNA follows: TGCGCCAGCAGCGATACAGGGTCGGCGGAGACCCAGTACTTC. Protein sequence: CASSDTGSAETQYF.

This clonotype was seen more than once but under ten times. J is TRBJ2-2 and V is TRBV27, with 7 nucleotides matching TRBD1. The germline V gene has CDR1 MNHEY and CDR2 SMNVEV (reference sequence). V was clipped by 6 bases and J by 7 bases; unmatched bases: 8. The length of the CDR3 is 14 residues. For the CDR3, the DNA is TGTGCCAGCAGCTCACTTGACAGGGTCGGGGAGCTGTTTTTT. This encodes CASSSLDRVGELFF.

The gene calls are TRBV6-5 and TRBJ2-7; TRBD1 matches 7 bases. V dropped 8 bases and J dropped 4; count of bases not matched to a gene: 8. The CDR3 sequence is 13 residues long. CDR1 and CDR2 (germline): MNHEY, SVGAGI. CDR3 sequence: CASSGTVPYEQYF. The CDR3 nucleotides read TGTGCCAGCTCCGGGACAGTTCCTTACGAGCAGTACTTC.

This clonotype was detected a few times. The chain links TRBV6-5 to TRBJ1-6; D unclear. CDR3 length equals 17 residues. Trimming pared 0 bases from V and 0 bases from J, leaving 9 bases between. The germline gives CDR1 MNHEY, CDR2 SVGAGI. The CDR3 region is CASSYSTWRSYNSPLHF. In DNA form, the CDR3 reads TGTGCCAGCAGTTACTCGACCTGGCGCTCCTATAATTCACCCCTCCACTTT.

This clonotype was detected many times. The CDR3 spells CASSLDRANIQYF. CDR3 sequence (DNA): TGTGCCAGCAGCCTAGACAGGGCGAACATTCAGTACTTC. V usage is TRBV5-6 and J usage is TRBJ2-4; 7 bases fit TRBD1. CDR3 size: 13 residues. J lost 7 bases, V lost 4 bases, and 5 bases had no gene match. Germline values: CDR1 SGHDT, CDR2 YYEEEE.

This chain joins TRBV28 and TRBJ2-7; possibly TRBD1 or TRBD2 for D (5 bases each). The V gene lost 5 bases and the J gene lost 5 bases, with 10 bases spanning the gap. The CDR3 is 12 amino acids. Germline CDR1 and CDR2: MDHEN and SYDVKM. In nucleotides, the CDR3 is TGTGCCAGCAGTCTGCAGGGACACGAGCAGTACGTC. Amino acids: CASSLQGHEQYV.

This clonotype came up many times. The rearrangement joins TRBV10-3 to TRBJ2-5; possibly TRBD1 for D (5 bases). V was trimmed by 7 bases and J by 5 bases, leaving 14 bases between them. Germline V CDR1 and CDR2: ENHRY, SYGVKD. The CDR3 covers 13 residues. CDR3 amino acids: CAINARARETQYF. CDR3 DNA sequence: TGTGCCATCAACGCCAGGGCCCGGGAGACCCAGTACTTC.

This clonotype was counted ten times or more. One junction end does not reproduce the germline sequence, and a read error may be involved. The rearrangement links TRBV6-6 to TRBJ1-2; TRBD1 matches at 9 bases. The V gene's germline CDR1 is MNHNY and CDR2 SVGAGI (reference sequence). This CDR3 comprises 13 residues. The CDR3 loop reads CASSYGTGPSRGF. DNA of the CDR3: TGTGCCAGCAGTTATGGGACAGGGCCTTCCAGAGGCTTC.

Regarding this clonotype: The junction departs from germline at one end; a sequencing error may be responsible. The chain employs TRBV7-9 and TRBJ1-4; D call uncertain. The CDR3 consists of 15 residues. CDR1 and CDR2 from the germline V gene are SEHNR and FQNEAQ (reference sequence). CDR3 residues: CASSPAAGYNEKLFF. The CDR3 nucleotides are TGTGCCAGCAGCCCCGCGGCAGGTTATAATGAAAAGCTGTTTTTT.

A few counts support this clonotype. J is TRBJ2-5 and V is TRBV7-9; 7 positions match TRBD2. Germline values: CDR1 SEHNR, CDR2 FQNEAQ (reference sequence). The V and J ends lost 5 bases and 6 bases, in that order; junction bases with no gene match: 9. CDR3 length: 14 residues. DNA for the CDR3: TGTGCCAGCAGCCCGAGCGGGACTTGGCAGACCCAGTACTTC. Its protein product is CASSPSGTWQTQYF.

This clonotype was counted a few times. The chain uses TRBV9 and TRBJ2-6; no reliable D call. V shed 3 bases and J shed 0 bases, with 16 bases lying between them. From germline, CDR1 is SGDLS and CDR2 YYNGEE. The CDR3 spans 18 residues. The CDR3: CASSEVGRMASGANVLTF. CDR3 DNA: TGTGCCAGCAGCGAGGTCGGTCGTATGGCCTCTGGGGCCAACGTCCTGACTTTC.

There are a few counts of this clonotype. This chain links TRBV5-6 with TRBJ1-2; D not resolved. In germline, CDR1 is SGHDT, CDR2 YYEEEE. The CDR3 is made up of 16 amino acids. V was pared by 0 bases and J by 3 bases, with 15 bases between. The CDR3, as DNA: TGTGCCAGCAGCTTGGATAGGATCAGCGGGTACTATGGCTACACCTTC. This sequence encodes CASSLDRISGYYGYTF.

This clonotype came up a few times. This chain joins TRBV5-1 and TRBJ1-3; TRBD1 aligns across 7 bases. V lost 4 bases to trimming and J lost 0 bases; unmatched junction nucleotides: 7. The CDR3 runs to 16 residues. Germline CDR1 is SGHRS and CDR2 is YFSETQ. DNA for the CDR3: TGCGCCAGCAGCCTCTTCGGGGACAGCTCTGGAAACACCATATATTTT. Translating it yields CASSLFGDSSGNTIYF. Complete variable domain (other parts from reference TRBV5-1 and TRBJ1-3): KAGVTQTPRYLIKTRGQQVTLSCSPISGHRSVSWYQQTPGQGLQFLFEYFSETQRNKGNFPGRFSGRQFSNSRSEMNVSTLELGDSALYLCASSLFGDSSGNTIYFGEGSWLTVV.

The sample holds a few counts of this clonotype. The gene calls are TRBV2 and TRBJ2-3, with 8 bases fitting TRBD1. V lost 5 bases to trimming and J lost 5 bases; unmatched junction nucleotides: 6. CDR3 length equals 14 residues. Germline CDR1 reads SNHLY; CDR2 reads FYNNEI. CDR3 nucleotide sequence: TGTGCCAGCAGTAGACAGGGGTCGGGAGATACGCAGTATTTT. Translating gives CASSRQGSGDTQYF.

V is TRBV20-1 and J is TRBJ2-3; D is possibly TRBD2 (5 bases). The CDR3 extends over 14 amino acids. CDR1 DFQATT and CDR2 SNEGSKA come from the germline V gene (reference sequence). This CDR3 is CCVKGSGGTDTQYF. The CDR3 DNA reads TGCTGTGTGAAGGGCAGCGGCGGCACAGATACGCAGTATTTT.

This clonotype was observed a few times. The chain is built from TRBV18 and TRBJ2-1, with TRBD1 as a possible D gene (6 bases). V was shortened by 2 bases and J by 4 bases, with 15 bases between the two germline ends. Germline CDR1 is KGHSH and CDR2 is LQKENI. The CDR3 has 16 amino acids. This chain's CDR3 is CASSPSPQGPYNEQFF. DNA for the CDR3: TGTGCCAGCTCACCATCCCCACAGGGTCCTTACAATGAGCAGTTCTTC.

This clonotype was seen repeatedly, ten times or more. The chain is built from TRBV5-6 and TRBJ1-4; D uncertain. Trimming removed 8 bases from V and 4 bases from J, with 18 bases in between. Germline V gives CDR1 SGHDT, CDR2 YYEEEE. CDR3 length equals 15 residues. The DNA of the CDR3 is TGTGCCAGTAACGCGATGCCGAGGAGTAATGAAAAACTGTTTTTT. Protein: CASNAMPRSNEKLFF.

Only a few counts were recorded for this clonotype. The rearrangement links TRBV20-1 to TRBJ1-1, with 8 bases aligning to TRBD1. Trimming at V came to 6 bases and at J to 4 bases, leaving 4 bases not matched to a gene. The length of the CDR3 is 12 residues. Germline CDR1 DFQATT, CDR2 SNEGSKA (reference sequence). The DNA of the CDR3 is TGCAGTGCCAAGACAGGGGTCACTGAAGCTTTCTTT. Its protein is CSAKTGVTEAFF.